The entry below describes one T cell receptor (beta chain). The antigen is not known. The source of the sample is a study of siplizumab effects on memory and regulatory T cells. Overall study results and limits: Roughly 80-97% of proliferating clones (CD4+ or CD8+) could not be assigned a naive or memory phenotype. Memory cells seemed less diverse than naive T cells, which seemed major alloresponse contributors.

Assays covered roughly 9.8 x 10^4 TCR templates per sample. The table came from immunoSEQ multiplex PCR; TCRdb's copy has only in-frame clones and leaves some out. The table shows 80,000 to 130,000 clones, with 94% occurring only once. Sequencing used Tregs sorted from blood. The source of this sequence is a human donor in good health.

CDR3 residues: CASRRKTGPDTQYF. In nucleotides, the CDR3 is TGTGCCAGCAGGAGAAAGACAGGGCCAGATACGCAGTATTTT. V gene TRBV6-1 combines with J gene TRBJ2-3; 7 bases map to TRBD1. V lost 6 bases and J lost 4; bases outside the gene matches: 7. In germline, CDR1 is MNHNS, CDR2 SASEGT. The CDR3 consists of 14 residues.